This is a list of T cell receptor beta chains from one sample in a study of T-cell reconstitution after alpha-beta-depleted transplantation in children. One entry per CDR3 protein results from TCRdb running MiXCR on the PCR reads. The sample has 17,000 or so distinct CDR3 sequences; around 12% are singletons. Sequenced material: PBMCs, mostly from graft donor cells, taken 180 days after TCRalphabeta/CD19-depleted stem cell transplant. The receptors were gathered from a boy under two years old who had a stem cell transplant for Wiskott-Aldrich syndrome, so the T cells may come from the graft donor. Each CDR3 is given with its conserved first and last residue. D genes are given only for firm matches. Some rows have no size entry. The others give once, few or many, or a class for an expanded clone.

V gene: TRBV12-3/TRBV12-4
D gene: .
J gene: TRBJ2-7
clone size: many
CDR3 length: 14
CDR3 protein: CASSFRAGYDEQYF
CDR3 DNA: TGTGCCAGCAGTTTCCGGGCCGGCTACGACGAGCAGTACTTC

V gene: TRBV20-1
D gene: .
J gene: TRBJ2-2
clone size: many
CDR3 length: 14
CDR3 protein: CSASRVPNTGELFF
CDR3 DNA: TGCAGTGCCTCCCGGGTCCCGAACACCGGGGAGCTGTTTTTT

V gene: TRBV12-3/TRBV12-4
D gene: .
J gene: TRBJ1-2
clone size: once
CDR3 length: 15
CDR3 protein: CASSSAEAGPYGYTF
CDR3 DNA: TGTGCCAGCAGCTCAGCAGAGGCAGGACCTTATGGCTACACCTTC

V gene: TRBV13
D gene: .
J gene: TRBJ2-2
clone size: many
CDR3 length: 15
CDR3 protein: CASSTGPGNTGELFF
CDR3 DNA: TGTGCCAGCAGCACTGGGCCAGGGAACACCGGGGAGCTGTTTTTT

V gene: TRBV5-4
D gene: TRBD2
J gene: TRBJ2-1
clone size: .
CDR3 length: 15
CDR3 protein: CASSLPGLVSNEQFF
CDR3 DNA: TGTGCCAGCAGCTTACCCGGACTAGTAAGCAATGAGCAGTTCTTC

V gene: TRBV15
D gene: .
J gene: TRBJ2-6
clone size: few
CDR3 length: 15
CDR3 protein: CATSRGGTGANVLTF
CDR3 DNA: TGTGCCACCAGCAGAGGTGGGACTGGGGCCAACGTCCTGACTTTC

V gene: TRBV6-1
D gene: .
J gene: TRBJ2-7
clone size: .
CDR3 length: 14
CDR3 protein: CASSEDPANYEQYF
CDR3 DNA: TGTGCCAGCAGTGAAGATCCAGCGAACTACGAGCAGTACTTC

V gene: TRBV7-2
D gene: .
J gene: TRBJ1-1
clone size: many
CDR3 length: 14
CDR3 protein: CASSSGTRRTEAFF
CDR3 DNA: TGTGCCAGCAGCTCAGGGACCAGGAGGACTGAAGCTTTCTTT

V gene: TRBV7-9
D gene: .
J gene: TRBJ2-7
clone size: many
CDR3 length: 11
CDR3 protein: CASSFADEQYF
CDR3 DNA: TGTGCCAGCAGCTTCGCGGACGAGCAGTACTTC

V gene: TRBV7-2
D gene: .
J gene: TRBJ2-1
clone size: many
CDR3 length: 15
CDR3 protein: CASSSGSSSYNEQFF
CDR3 DNA: TGTGCCAGCAGCTCAGGGTCAAGCTCCTACAATGAGCAGTTCTTC

V gene: TRBV20-1
D gene: TRBD2
J gene: TRBJ2-1
clone size: large
CDR3 length: 13
CDR3 protein: CSAPLRGGLQQFF
CDR3 DNA: TGCAGTGCTCCTCTCCGGGGGGGCCTCCAGCAGTTCTTC

V gene: TRBV13
D gene: TRBD1
J gene: TRBJ1-6
clone size: many
CDR3 length: 15
CDR3 protein: CASSPSGTGDPPLHF
CDR3 DNA: TGTGCCAGCAGCCCGTCCGGGACAGGGGATCCACCCCTCCACTTT

V gene: TRBV28
D gene: .
J gene: TRBJ1-5
clone size: many
CDR3 length: 14
CDR3 protein: CASWDIYSNQPQHF
CDR3 DNA: TGTGCCAGTTGGGACATTTATAGCAATCAGCCCCAGCATTTT

V gene: TRBV28
D gene: .
J gene: TRBJ1-5
clone size: medium-sized
CDR3 length: 17
CDR3 protein: CASSLWWVSGHNQPQHF
CDR3 DNA: TGTGCCAGCAGTTTATGGTGGGTTTCAGGGCATAATCAGCCCCAGCATTTT

V gene: TRBV6-5
D gene: TRBD1
J gene: TRBJ2-7
clone size: many
CDR3 length: 15
CDR3 protein: CASSPPAGGSYEQYF
CDR3 DNA: TGTGCCAGCAGCCCGCCGGCAGGGGGCTCCTACGAGCAGTACTTC

V gene: TRBV7-9
D gene: .
J gene: TRBJ2-7
clone size: many
CDR3 length: 16
CDR3 protein: CASSPSLFLKGYEQYF
CDR3 DNA: TGTGCCAGCAGCCCCAGTCTATTTCTAAAGGGCTACGAGCAGTACTTC

V gene: TRBV20-1
D gene: .
J gene: TRBJ2-1
clone size: few
CDR3 length: 15
CDR3 protein: CSAREGQAPRLVPFF
CDR3 DNA: TGCAGTGCTAGAGAAGGTCAGGCACCTAGACTAGTCCCGTTCTTC

V gene: TRBV5-8
D gene: .
J gene: TRBJ1-5
clone size: many
CDR3 length: 14
CDR3 protein: CASSSMGNNQPQHF
CDR3 DNA: TGTGCCAGCAGCTCGATGGGGAACAATCAGCCCCAGCATTTT

V gene: TRBV12-3/TRBV12-4
D gene: TRBD2
J gene: TRBJ2-3
clone size: many
CDR3 length: 20
CDR3 protein: CASSSLYGTSGDTSTDTQYF
CDR3 DNA: TGTGCCAGCAGTTCCCTATACGGGACTAGCGGAGACACTAGCACAGATACGCAGTATTTT

V gene: TRBV12-3/TRBV12-4
D gene: .
J gene: TRBJ1-3
clone size: .
CDR3 length: 14
CDR3 protein: CASSSRTVGNTIYF
CDR3 DNA: TGTGCCAGCAGTTCCCGGACAGTTGGAAACACCATATATTTT

V gene: TRBV28
D gene: TRBD1
J gene: TRBJ1-2
clone size: many
CDR3 length: 15
CDR3 protein: CASSPWDRESYGYTF
CDR3 DNA: TGTGCCAGCAGTCCCTGGGACAGGGAATCCTATGGCTACACCTTC

V gene: TRBV7-9
D gene: .
J gene: TRBJ1-1
clone size: large
CDR3 length: 13
CDR3 protein: CASSLVRSGEAFF
CDR3 DNA: TGTGCCAGCAGCTTAGTGAGGTCAGGTGAAGCTTTCTTT

V gene: TRBV27
D gene: TRBD1
J gene: TRBJ1-5
clone size: many
CDR3 length: 13
CDR3 protein: CASSLQGDQPQHF
CDR3 DNA: TGTGCCAGCAGTTTACAGGGGGATCAGCCCCAGCATTTT

V gene: TRBV19
D gene: .
J gene: TRBJ2-1
clone size: .
CDR3 length: 15
CDR3 protein: CASSIGAAPYNEQFF
CDR3 DNA: TGTGCCAGTAGTATTGGCGCAGCCCCTTACAATGAGCAGTTCTTC

V gene: TRBV5-5
D gene: .
J gene: TRBJ1-1
clone size: many
CDR3 length: 14
CDR3 protein: CASSVRMGNTEAFF
CDR3 DNA: TGTGCCAGCAGCGTGAGGATGGGGAACACTGAAGCTTTCTTT

V gene: TRBV20-1
D gene: .
J gene: TRBJ2-7
clone size: few
CDR3 length: 10
CDR3 protein: CSGLAYEQYF
CDR3 DNA: TGCAGTGGACTCGCCTACGAGCAGTACTTC

V gene: TRBV30
D gene: TRBD1
J gene: TRBJ2-1
clone size: few
CDR3 length: 14
CDR3 protein: CAWGRDRGRNEQFF
CDR3 DNA: TGTGCCTGGGGCCGGGACAGGGGGCGGAATGAGCAGTTCTTC

V gene: TRBV9
D gene: .
J gene: TRBJ1-5
clone size: .
CDR3 length: 13
CDR3 protein: CASSVGLHQPQHF
CDR3 DNA: TGTGCCAGCAGCGTAGGACTACATCAGCCCCAGCATTTT

V gene: TRBV5-1
D gene: TRBD1
J gene: TRBJ2-7
clone size: .
CDR3 length: 13
CDR3 protein: CASSWDRGGEQYF
CDR3 DNA: TGCGCCAGCAGCTGGGACAGGGGAGGCGAGCAGTACTTC

V gene: TRBV5-6
D gene: .
J gene: TRBJ1-5
clone size: many
CDR3 length: 15
CDR3 protein: CASSSRDRGNQPQHF
CDR3 DNA: TGTGCCAGCAGCTCACGGGACCGCGGCAATCAGCCCCAGCATTTT

V gene: TRBV18
D gene: .
J gene: TRBJ1-3
clone size: many
CDR3 length: 17
CDR3 protein: CASSPFDPGVSGNTIYF
CDR3 DNA: TGTGCCAGCTCACCGTTTGATCCAGGGGTTTCTGGAAACACCATATATTTT

V gene: TRBV7-9
D gene: .
J gene: TRBJ1-5
clone size: many
CDR3 length: 13
CDR3 protein: CASSKDSNQPQHF
CDR3 DNA: TGTGCCAGCAGCAAAGATAGCAATCAGCCCCAGCATTTT

V gene: TRBV20-1
D gene: TRBD1
J gene: TRBJ1-1
clone size: many
CDR3 length: 15
CDR3 protein: CSAPQGPSMNTEAFF
CDR3 DNA: TGCAGTGCTCCACAGGGGCCAAGTATGAACACTGAAGCTTTCTTT

V gene: TRBV10-3
D gene: TRBD1
J gene: TRBJ2-3
clone size: many
CDR3 length: 14
CDR3 protein: CAITGTGRTDTQYF
CDR3 DNA: TGTGCCATCACTGGGACAGGGAGAACAGATACGCAGTATTTT

V gene: TRBV20-1
D gene: .
J gene: TRBJ2-7
clone size: .
CDR3 length: 15
CDR3 protein: CSARGRPGGRYEQYF
CDR3 DNA: TGCAGTGCTAGAGGTCGCCCCGGGGGACGCTACGAGCAGTACTTC

V gene: TRBV10-3
D gene: .
J gene: TRBJ1-2
clone size: many
CDR3 length: 13
CDR3 protein: CAIKEGTVYGYTF
CDR3 DNA: TGTGCCATCAAGGAGGGGACCGTCTATGGCTACACCTTC

V gene: TRBV9
D gene: TRBD2
J gene: TRBJ2-7
clone size: few
CDR3 length: 16
CDR3 protein: CASSPRSGTSAYEQYF
CDR3 DNA: TGTGCCAGCAGCCCAAGATCCGGGACTAGCGCCTACGAGCAGTACTTC

V gene: TRBV20-1
D gene: .
J gene: TRBJ2-5
clone size: few
CDR3 length: 13
CDR3 protein: CSASSPLGETQYF
CDR3 DNA: TGCAGTGCTAGTAGCCCTCTCGGAGAGACCCAGTACTTC

V gene: TRBV6-2/TRBV6-3
D gene: .
J gene: TRBJ1-2
clone size: many
CDR3 length: 14
CDR3 protein: CASTLVRDGGGYTF
CDR3 DNA: TGTGCCAGCACCCTCGTCCGGGACGGAGGTGGCTACACCTTC

V gene: TRBV12-3/TRBV12-4
D gene: TRBD1
J gene: TRBJ1-5
clone size: few
CDR3 length: 14
CDR3 protein: CASEDRGRSQPQHF
CDR3 DNA: TGTGCCAGCGAAGACAGGGGACGTAGTCAGCCCCAGCATTTT

V gene: TRBV5-1
D gene: .
J gene: TRBJ2-1
clone size: many
CDR3 length: 17
CDR3 protein: CASSPTPGTLRVNEQFF
CDR3 DNA: TGCGCCAGCAGCCCCACCCCAGGGACCCTAAGGGTGAATGAGCAGTTCTTC

V gene: TRBV10-3
D gene: .
J gene: TRBJ1-1
clone size: many
CDR3 length: 13
CDR3 protein: CAISAWGDTEAFF
CDR3 DNA: TGTGCCATCAGTGCCTGGGGGGACACTGAAGCTTTCTTT

V gene: TRBV7-9
D gene: .
J gene: TRBJ1-6
clone size: many
CDR3 length: 12
CDR3 protein: CASSQGDSPLHF
CDR3 DNA: TGTGCCAGCAGCCAAGGGGATTCACCCCTCCACTTT

V gene: TRBV5-4
D gene: TRBD2
J gene: TRBJ2-3
clone size: .
CDR3 length: 14
CDR3 protein: CASSLAGGPDTQYF
CDR3 DNA: TGTGCCAGCAGCTTGGCGGGAGGGCCAGATACGCAGTATTTT

V gene: TRBV5-1
D gene: TRBD1
J gene: TRBJ2-5
clone size: few
CDR3 length: 14
CDR3 protein: CASSGTGVQETQYF
CDR3 DNA: TGCGCCAGCAGCGGGACAGGGGTGCAAGAGACCCAGTACTTC

V gene: TRBV7-2
D gene: TRBD1
J gene: TRBJ2-7
clone size: .
CDR3 length: 14
CDR3 protein: CASSQPGQGREQYF
CDR3 DNA: TGTGCCAGCAGCCAGCCGGGACAGGGACGCGAGCAGTACTTC

V gene: TRBV7-6
D gene: TRBD2
J gene: TRBJ2-1
clone size: few
CDR3 length: 15
CDR3 protein: CASSPLAGAGNEQFF
CDR3 DNA: TGTGCCAGCAGTCCGCTAGCGGGAGCGGGCAATGAGCAGTTCTTC

V gene: TRBV20-1
D gene: .
J gene: TRBJ1-2
clone size: many
CDR3 length: 13
CDR3 protein: CSAATALPYGYTF
CDR3 DNA: TGCAGTGCCGCGACCGCTCTACCCTATGGCTACACCTTC

V gene: TRBV18
D gene: .
J gene: TRBJ2-7
clone size: few
CDR3 length: 13
CDR3 protein: CASSQRRSYEQYF
CDR3 DNA: TGTGCCAGCTCTCAGAGACGGAGCTACGAGCAGTACTTC

V gene: TRBV10-3
D gene: TRBD2
J gene: TRBJ2-4
clone size: .
CDR3 length: 17
CDR3 protein: CAIGLAGGPLAKNIQYF
CDR3 DNA: TGTGCCATAGGACTAGCGGGAGGCCCTCTAGCCAAAAACATTCAGTACTTC